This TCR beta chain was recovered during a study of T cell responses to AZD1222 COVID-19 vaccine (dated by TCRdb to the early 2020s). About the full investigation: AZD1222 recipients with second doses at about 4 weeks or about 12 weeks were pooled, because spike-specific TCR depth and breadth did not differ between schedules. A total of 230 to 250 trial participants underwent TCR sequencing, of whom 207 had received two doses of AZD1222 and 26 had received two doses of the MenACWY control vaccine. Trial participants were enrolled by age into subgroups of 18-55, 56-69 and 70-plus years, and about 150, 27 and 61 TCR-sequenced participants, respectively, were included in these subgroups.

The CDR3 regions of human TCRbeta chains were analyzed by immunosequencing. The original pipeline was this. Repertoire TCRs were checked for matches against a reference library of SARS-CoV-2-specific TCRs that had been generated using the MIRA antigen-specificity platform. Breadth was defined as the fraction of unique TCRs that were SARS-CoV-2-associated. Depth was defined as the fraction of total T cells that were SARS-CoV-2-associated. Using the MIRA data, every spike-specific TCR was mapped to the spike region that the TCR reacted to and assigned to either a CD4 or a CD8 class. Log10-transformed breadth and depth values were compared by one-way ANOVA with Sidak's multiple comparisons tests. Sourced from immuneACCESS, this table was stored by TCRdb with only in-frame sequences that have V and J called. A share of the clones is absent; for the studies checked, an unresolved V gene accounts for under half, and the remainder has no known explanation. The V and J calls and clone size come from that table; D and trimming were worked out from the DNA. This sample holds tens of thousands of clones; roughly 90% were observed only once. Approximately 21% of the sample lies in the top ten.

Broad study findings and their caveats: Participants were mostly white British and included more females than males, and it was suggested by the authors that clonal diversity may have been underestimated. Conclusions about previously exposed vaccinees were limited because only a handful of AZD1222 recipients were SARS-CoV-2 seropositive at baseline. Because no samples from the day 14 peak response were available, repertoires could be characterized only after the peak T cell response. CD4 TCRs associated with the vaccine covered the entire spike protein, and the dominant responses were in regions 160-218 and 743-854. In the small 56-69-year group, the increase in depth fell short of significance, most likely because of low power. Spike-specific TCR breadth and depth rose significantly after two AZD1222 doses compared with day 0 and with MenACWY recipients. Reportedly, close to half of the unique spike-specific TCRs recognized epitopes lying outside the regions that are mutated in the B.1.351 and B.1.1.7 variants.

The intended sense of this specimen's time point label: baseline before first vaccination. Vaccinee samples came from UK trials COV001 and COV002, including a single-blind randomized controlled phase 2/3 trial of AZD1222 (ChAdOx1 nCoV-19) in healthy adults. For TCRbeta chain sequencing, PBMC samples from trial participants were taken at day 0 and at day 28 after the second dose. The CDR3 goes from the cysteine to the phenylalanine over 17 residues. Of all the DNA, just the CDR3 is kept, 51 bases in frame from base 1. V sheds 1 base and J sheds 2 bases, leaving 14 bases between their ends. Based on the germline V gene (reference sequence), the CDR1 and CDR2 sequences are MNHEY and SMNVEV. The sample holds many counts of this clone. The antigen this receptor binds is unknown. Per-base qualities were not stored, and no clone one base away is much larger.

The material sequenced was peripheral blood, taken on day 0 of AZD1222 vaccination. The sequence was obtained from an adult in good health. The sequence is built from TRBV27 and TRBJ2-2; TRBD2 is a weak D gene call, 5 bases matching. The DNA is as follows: TGTGCCAGCAGTTTATGGTTCGGCGGGCTCAACACCGGGGAGCTGTTTTTT. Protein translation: CASSLWFGGLNTGELFF.